This is a list of T cell receptor beta chains from one sample in a study of T cell responses to AZD1222 COVID-19 vaccine. Sequenced by immunoSEQ multiplex PCR; TCRdb stores in-frame clones only, minus some. Of some 130,000 clones listed, roughly 90% are singletons. Sequencing was performed on peripheral blood, taken on day 0 of AZD1222 vaccination. Receptor source: an adult in good health. CDR3s include the opening cysteine and the closing phenylalanine or tryptophan. A D gene is named only where the DNA matches it firmly. Clone size is stated in some rows and not others, as once, few, many or a class when expanded.

v_call,clone_size,d_call,j_call,cdr3_nt,cdr3_aa
TRBV9,NA,NA,TRBJ1-3,TGTGCCAGCAGCACCTACTCTGGAAACACCATATATTTT,CASSTYSGNTIYF
TRBV5-1,NA,NA,TRBJ1-2,TGCGCCAGCAGCTTGGCCGGAGGGGAGGTCGATGGCTACACCTTC,CASSLAGGEVDGYTF
TRBV28,NA,NA,TRBJ1-2,TGTGCCAGCAGTTTAACAGTGGCTAACTATGGCTACACCTTC,CASSLTVANYGYTF
TRBV15,NA,NA,TRBJ1-4,TGTGCCACCAGCAGAGGGGGGCAGGGTTTAGATGAAAAACTGTTTTTT,CATSRGGQGLDEKLFF
TRBV7-2,NA,NA,TRBJ1-2,TGTGCCAGCAGCCCAGATCAGGGAGCGGCCTATGGCTACACCTTC,CASSPDQGAAYGYTF
TRBV19,NA,NA,TRBJ1-6,TGTGCCAGCGGGGGAGTCAGCAATTCACCCCTCCACTTT,CASGGVSNSPLHF
TRBV24-1,NA,NA,TRBJ2-3,TGTGCCACCAGTGATTTGTGGTTACCAGATACGCAGTATTTT,CATSDLWLPDTQYF
TRBV27,once,NA,TRBJ2-1,TGTGCCAGCAGTTTAGTCAATGAGCAGTTCTTC,CASSLVNEQFF
TRBV4-1,NA,TRBD1,TRBJ1-2,TGCGCCAGCAGCCAAGAGAAGCTCCAGGGGGGCTATGGCTACACCTTC,CASSQEKLQGGYGYTF
TRBV5-4,few,NA,TRBJ1-6,TGTGCCAGCAGCTTGGAAGGGACGGCGTCACCCCTCCACTTT,CASSLEGTASPLHF
TRBV27,NA,TRBD1,TRBJ2-7,TGTGCCAGCGGAAAGAGGGGGCAGGGCGCCGAGCAGTACTTC,CASGKRGQGAEQYF
TRBV11-3,NA,NA,TRBJ2-2,TGTGCCAGCAGCTTACGGACCGGGGAGCTGTTTTTT,CASSLRTGELFF
TRBV7-2,NA,TRBD1,TRBJ2-5,TGTGCCAGCAGCCCCCGCGCAGGGGGCGGAGTAATCGGAGAGACCCAGTACTTC,CASSPRAGGGVIGETQYF
TRBV5-1,once,TRBD2,TRBJ2-7,TGCGCCAGCAGCGGCTGGACTAGCGGGAGAGGGGACGAGCAGTACTTC,CASSGWTSGRGDEQYF
TRBV19,NA,TRBD2,TRBJ2-5,TGTGCCAGTAGTATCGGTGCGGGAGTGGGCGAAGAGACCCAGTACTTC,CASSIGAGVGEETQYF
TRBV25-1,NA,TRBD1,TRBJ1-6,TGTGCCAGCAGTAAGACGGACAGGTCTTCACCCCTCCACTTT,CASSKTDRSSPLHF
TRBV20-1,NA,TRBD2,TRBJ2-1,TGCAGTGCTAGTAGCGGGAGCTCCTACAATGAGCAGTTCTTC,CSASSGSSYNEQFF
TRBV12-3/TRBV12-4,NA,TRBD1,TRBJ2-5,TGTGCCACCCGACAGGGGCCCCTGGAGACCCAGTACTTC,CATRQGPLETQYF
TRBV7-8,NA,NA,TRBJ2-1,TGTGCCAGCAGCCCAACGGGGGCCGGTGAGCAGTTCTTC,CASSPTGAGEQFF
TRBV12-3/TRBV12-4,NA,NA,TRBJ2-5,TGTGCCAGCAGTTTAGGGGAGACCCAGTACTTC,CASSLGETQYF
TRBV12-3/TRBV12-4,NA,TRBD1,TRBJ1-2,TGTGCCAGCAGTTATATCACAGGGGACGGCTACACCTTC,CASSYITGDGYTF
TRBV13,NA,TRBD2,TRBJ2-3,TGTGCCAGCAGCCCAGCGGGACTAGCGGGAGGGCAACTCCAAGCAGATACGCAGTATTTT,CASSPAGLAGGQLQADTQYF
TRBV30,once,NA,TRBJ1-5,TGTGCCTGGAGTCGACAGGTTGGGCAGCCCCAGCATTTT,CAWSRQVGQPQHF
TRBV7-6,NA,TRBD1,TRBJ1-2,TGTGCCAGCAGCCCTGGCAGGGGGACTGCTAACTATGGCTACACCTTC,CASSPGRGTANYGYTF
TRBV7-9,NA,TRBD1,TRBJ2-1,TGTGCCAGCACCAAGGGACAGTACAATGAGCAGTTCTTC,CASTKGQYNEQFF
TRBV28,NA,NA,TRBJ2-7,TGTGCCAGCAACACAAACCGGGACGGCCCATACGAGCAGTACTTC,CASNTNRDGPYEQYF
TRBV6-5,NA,NA,TRBJ1-1,TGTGCCAGCAGTCGCGGGGAGAACACTGAAGCTTTCTTT,CASSRGENTEAFF
TRBV30,NA,NA,TRBJ2-1,TGTGCCTGGAGTGTTTCCGGGAATGAGCAGTTCTTC,CAWSVSGNEQFF
TRBV9,NA,TRBD2,TRBJ2-7,TGTGCCAGCAGCGTAATGGCTAGCGGCCCCTACGAGCAGTACTTC,CASSVMASGPYEQYF
TRBV3-1/TRBV3-2,NA,NA,TRBJ2-5,TGTGCCAGCAGCTCTTCCTTTTCCGCGGGTGGGGGGACCCAGTACTTC,CASSSSFSAGGGTQYF
TRBV5-6,NA,TRBD2,TRBJ2-5,TGTGCCAGCAGCGTAGGCCGTGTCCTAGCGGAAGAGACCCAGTACTTC,CASSVGRVLAEETQYF
TRBV7-2,NA,TRBD2,TRBJ2-1,TGTGCCAGCAGCGCGACTAGCGGGGGGTACAATGAGCAGTTCTTC,CASSATSGGYNEQFF
TRBV5-1,NA,NA,TRBJ1-4,TGCGCCAGCAGTTTGGAGGGGATGGCTAATGAAAAACTGTTTTTT,CASSLEGMANEKLFF
TRBV7-5,NA,NA,TRBJ1-4,TGTGCCAGAAGCCCCAATGAAAAACTGTTTTTT,CARSPNEKLFF
TRBV4-3,NA,NA,TRBJ2-7,TGCGCCAGCAGCCAGTCCCAGGGGCGCTACGAGCAGTACTTC,CASSQSQGRYEQYF
TRBV2,few,NA,TRBJ2-1,TGTGCCAGCAGTGGGGGTCTAGCCCCAAAAGGCGATGAGCAGTTCTTC,CASSGGLAPKGDEQFF
TRBV19,NA,NA,TRBJ1-2,TGTGCCAGTATAAACAGGGTAGGCGATGGCTACACCTTC,CASINRVGDGYTF
TRBV19,NA,TRBD1,TRBJ2-7,TGTGCCAGTAGTGCCGGGACAGGCCCCTCGTACGAGCAGTACTTC,CASSAGTGPSYEQYF